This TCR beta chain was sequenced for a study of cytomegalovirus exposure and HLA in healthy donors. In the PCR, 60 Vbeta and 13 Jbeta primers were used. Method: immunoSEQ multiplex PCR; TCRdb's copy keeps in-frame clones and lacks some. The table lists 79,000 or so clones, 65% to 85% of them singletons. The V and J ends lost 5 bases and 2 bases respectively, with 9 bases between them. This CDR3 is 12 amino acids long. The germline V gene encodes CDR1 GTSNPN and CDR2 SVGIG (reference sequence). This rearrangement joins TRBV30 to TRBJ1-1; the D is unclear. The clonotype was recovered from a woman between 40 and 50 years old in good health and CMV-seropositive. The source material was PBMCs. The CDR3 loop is CAWGTTNTEAFF. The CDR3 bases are TGTGCCTGGGGAACGACTAACACTGAAGCTTTCTTT. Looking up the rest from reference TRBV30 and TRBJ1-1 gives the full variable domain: SQTIHQWPATLVQPVGSPLSLECTVEGTSNPNLYWYRQAAGRGLQLLFYSVGIGQISSEVPQNLSASRPQDRQFILSSKKLLLSDSGFYLCAWGTTNTEAFFGQGTRLTVV.